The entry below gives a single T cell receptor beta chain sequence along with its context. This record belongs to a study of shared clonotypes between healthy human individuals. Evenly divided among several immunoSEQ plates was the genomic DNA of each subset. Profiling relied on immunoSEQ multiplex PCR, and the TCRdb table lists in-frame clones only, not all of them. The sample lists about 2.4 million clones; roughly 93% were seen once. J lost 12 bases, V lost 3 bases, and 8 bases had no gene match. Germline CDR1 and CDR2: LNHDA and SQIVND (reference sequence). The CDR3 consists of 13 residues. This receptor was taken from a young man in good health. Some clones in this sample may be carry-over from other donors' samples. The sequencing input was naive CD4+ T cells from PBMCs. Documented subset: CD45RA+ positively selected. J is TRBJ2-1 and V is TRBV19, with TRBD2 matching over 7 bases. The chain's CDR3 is CASSIPTSLGQFF. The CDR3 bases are TGTGCCAGTAGTATTCCGACTAGCTTAGGGCAGTTCTTC.